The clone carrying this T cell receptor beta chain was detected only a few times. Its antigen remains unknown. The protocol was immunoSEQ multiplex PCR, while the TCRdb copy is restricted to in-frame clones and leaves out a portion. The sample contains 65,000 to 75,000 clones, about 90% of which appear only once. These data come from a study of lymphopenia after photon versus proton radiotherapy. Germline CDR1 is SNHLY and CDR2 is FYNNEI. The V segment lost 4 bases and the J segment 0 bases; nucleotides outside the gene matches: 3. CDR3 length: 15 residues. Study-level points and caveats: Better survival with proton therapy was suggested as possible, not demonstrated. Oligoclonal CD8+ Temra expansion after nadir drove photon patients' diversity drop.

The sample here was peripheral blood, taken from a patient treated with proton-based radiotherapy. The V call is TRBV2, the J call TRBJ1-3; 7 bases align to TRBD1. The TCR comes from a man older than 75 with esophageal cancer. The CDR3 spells CASSVGTVSGNTIYF. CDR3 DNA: TGTGCCAGCAGTGTCGGGACAGTCTCTGGAAACACCATATATTTT. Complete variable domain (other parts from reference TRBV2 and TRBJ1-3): EPEVTQTPSHQVTQMGQEVILRCVPISNHLYFYWYRQILGQKVEFLVSFYNNEISEKSEIFDDQFSVERPDGSNFTLKIRSTKLEDSAMYFCASSVGTVSGNTIYFGEGSWLTVV.